This TCR beta chain was identified in a study of OX40 agonist ivuxolimab in advanced cancers. Study-wide findings and caveats: What antigens the expanded peripheral T cells recognized was never established. Compared with others, partial responders at 0.1-3.0 mg/kg displayed clonal expansion among the lowest.

The CDR3 covers 15 residues. The germline gives CDR1 SNHLY, CDR2 FYNNEI. Trimming cost V 0 bases and J 7 bases, with 15 bases left between them. Profiling relied on immunoSEQ multiplex PCR, and the TCRdb table lists in-frame clones only, not all of them. The sample carries under 95,000 clones, 91% recorded once. On this clone: Its antigen remains unidentified.

Specimen: CD4+ or CD8+ T cells sorted from blood, collected in a trial of the OX40 agonist ivuxolimab. The origin of this receptor is an adult with an advanced solid tumor such as melanoma, head and neck, liver or kidney cancer. This chain uses TRBV2 with TRBJ1-1; D possibly corresponds to TRBD1 (5 bases). The CDR3 DNA reads TGTGCCAGCAGTGAAGCTCAGGGCAGGGCCGATGAAGCTTTCTTT. It translates to CASSEAQGRADEAFF.